A selection of T cell receptor beta chains follows, all from one sample in a study of CD8 T cells in Susac syndrome. TCRdb fed the immunoSEQ multiplex PCR reads into MiXCR, producing one record per CDR3 protein. The data hold some 180,000 distinct CDR3 sequences, with 80% to 95% observed a single time. The sample taken for sequencing was CD4+ T cells from PBMCs. The receptors derive from a human donor in good health. The CDR3 runs from the conserved cysteine through the conserved F or W. The D gene is left open where the match is weak.

j_call cdr3_length d_call v_call cdr3_aa
TRBJ1-6 14 NA TRBV6-5 CASSYRSNNSPLHF
TRBJ1-1 14 NA TRBV12-3/TRBV12-4 CASSFGQRNTEAFF
TRBJ2-3 16 NA TRBV5-4 CASSLFGGGQTDTQYF
TRBJ1-6 14 TRBD1 TRBV20-1 CSARISGGDSPLHF
TRBJ2-1 16 TRBD1 TRBV4-3 CASSQDDRGNHNEQFF
TRBJ1-4 13 NA TRBV5-6 CASSFRDLKKLFF
TRBJ1-2 12 NA TRBV12-3/TRBV12-4 CASSLDMRGYTF
TRBJ2-3 12 NA TRBV29-1 CSVVGYTDTQYF
TRBJ2-3 13 NA TRBV28 CASRQPSTDTQYF
TRBJ2-7 15 NA TRBV7-6 CASSPISGVSYEQYF
TRBJ1-1 14 NA TRBV27 CASSLYRENTEAFF
TRBJ2-3 13 NA TRBV6-2/TRBV6-3 CASRGGGTDTQYF
TRBJ1-5 17 TRBD1 TRBV4-2 CASSHLQIGQGNQPQHF
TRBJ2-7 12 NA TRBV5-1 CASSLTGKEQYF
TRBJ2-5 15 NA TRBV5-6 CASSLRRQTQVAQYF
TRBJ2-7 11 NA TRBV28 CASSLGGGQYF
TRBJ2-5 12 NA TRBV3-1 CASSQDPDSQYF
TRBJ2-3 16 TRBD2 TRBV6-2/TRBV6-3 CASSYFGGSSTDTQYF
TRBJ2-5 13 NA TRBV5-6 CASSLGRRETQYF
TRBJ1-2 18 TRBD1 TRBV7-2 CASSLRLRGQGYNYGYTF
TRBJ1-1 14 NA TRBV18 CASSPFGKATEAFF
TRBJ1-5 15 NA TRBV28 CASSLDGAGNQPQHF
TRBJ2-5 15 NA TRBV12-3/TRBV12-4 CASSFSDRHQETQYF
TRBJ1-2 14 NA TRBV7-9 CASSLVGTSIGYTF
TRBJ1-6 15 NA TRBV13 CASSPGGTYNSPLHF
TRBJ2-2 15 NA TRBV29-1 CSVQDLKFGTGELFF
TRBJ2-5 16 TRBD2 TRBV12-3/TRBV12-4 CASRGLAGGVQETQYF
TRBJ1-5 14 NA TRBV12-3/TRBV12-4 CASSLGFGNQPQHF
TRBJ1-2 15 NA TRBV4-1 CASSQALGEWNGYTF
TRBJ2-5 11 NA TRBV29-1 CSVERVETQYF
TRBJ1-5 14 NA TRBV2 CASSREQVNQPQHF
TRBJ1-2 15 TRBD1 TRBV30 CAWRTGTGDNYGYTF
TRBJ2-7 12 NA TRBV30 CAWSVTAYEQYF
TRBJ1-1 14 NA TRBV7-8 CASILQSWSTEAFF
TRBJ2-2 15 NA TRBV24-1 CATSDLRGGVRELFF
TRBJ2-1 14 NA TRBV5-1 CASSLVARWNEQFF
TRBJ1-5 13 NA TRBV5-4 CASSFWGKGPQHF
TRBJ1-1 16 NA TRBV4-3 CASSQARVPLNTEAFF
TRBJ2-5 15 TRBD2 TRBV12-3/TRBV12-4 CASRRPSGLVETQYF
TRBJ2-5 11 NA TRBV28 CASLSFSTQYF
TRBJ1-6 15 TRBD1 TRBV27 CASSLRGQAASPLHF
TRBJ2-3 12 NA TRBV20-1 CSASRITDTQYF
TRBJ1-1 16 NA TRBV9 CASSVGAGSLNTEAFF